The TCR beta chain under discussion was sequenced for a study of T cells in localized non-small cell lung cancer. With V trimmed by 7 bases and J by 5 bases, 7 bases remained unmatched. The CDR3 length is 16 residues. In germline, CDR1 is MDHEN, CDR2 SYDVKM. The protocol was immunoSEQ multiplex PCR, while the TCRdb copy is restricted to in-frame clones and leaves out a portion. This sample yields around 83,000 clones, of which roughly 80% are seen a single time; under 25% belongs to the top ten. The material sequenced was PBMCs, taken before any cancer treatment. The receptor was derived from a man between 40 and 75 years old with stage II squamous cell lung carcinoma. This chain joins TRBV28 and TRBJ2-4; TRBD2 matches 14 bases. The CDR3 DNA reads TGTGCCAGCACCTCCGGACTAGCGGGGGGTCAAAACATTCAGTACTTC. Encoded protein: CASTSGLAGGQNIQYF.